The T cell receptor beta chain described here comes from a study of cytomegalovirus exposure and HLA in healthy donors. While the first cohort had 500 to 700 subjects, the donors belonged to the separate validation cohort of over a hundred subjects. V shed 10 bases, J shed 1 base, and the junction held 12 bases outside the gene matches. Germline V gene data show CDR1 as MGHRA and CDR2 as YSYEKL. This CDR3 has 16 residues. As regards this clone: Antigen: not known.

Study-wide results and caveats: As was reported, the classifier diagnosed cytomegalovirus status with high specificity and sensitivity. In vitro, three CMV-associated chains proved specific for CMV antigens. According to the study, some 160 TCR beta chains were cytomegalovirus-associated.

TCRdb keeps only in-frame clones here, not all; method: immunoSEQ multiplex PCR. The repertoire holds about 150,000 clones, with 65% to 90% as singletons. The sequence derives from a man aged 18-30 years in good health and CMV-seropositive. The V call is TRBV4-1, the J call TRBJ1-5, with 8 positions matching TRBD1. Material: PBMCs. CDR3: CATTTGARRSNQPQHF. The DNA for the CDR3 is TGCGCCACCACGACAGGGGCCAGAAGGAGCAATCAGCCCCAGCATTTT.